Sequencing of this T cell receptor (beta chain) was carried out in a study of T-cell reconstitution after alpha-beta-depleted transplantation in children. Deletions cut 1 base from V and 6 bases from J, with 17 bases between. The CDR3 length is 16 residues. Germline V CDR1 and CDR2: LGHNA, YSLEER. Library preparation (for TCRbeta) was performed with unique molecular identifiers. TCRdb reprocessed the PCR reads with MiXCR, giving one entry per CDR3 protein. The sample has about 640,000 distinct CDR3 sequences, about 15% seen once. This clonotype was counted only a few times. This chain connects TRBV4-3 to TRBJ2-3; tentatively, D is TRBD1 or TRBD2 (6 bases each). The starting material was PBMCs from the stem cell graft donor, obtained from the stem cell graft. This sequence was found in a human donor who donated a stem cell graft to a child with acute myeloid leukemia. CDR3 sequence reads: CASSQVRGAVMDTQYF. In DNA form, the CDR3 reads TGCGCCAGCAGCCAAGTTAGGGGGGCGGTAATGGATACGCAGTATTTT.